This entry features one T cell receptor beta chain sequence. Antigen: not known. The use of genomic DNA as template underpinned the TCR beta VDJ and CDR3 profiling. A single record per CDR3 protein comes from TCRdb applying MiXCR to the reads. This table has about 42,000 distinct CDR3 sequences, about 70% appearing once. The CDR3 length is 14 residues. With V trimmed by 4 bases and J by 6 bases, 2 bases remained unmatched. Germline assignment: CDR1 LNHDA and CDR2 SQIVND (reference sequence). These data originate in a study of CD8+CD57+ T cells in acquired aplastic anemia. Study-level background: The mean DNA yield obtained from sorted CD4+ and CD8+ cells came to roughly 3 ug.

Study-level findings and limits: Patient and control CD8+ Simpson's diversity was not significantly different. Approximately 27 CD8+ CDR3 sequences occurred in both the patients and the controls.

The sample taken for sequencing was sorted CD4+, CD8+, or CD8+CD57+ T cells (not recorded which) from PBMCs. The chain is built from TRBV19 and TRBJ2-3, with TRBD2 matching over 12 bases. The receptor was isolated from a human donor in good health, serving as a control. For the CDR3, the DNA is TGTGCCAGTAGTACTAGCGGGGGGGCGGATACGCAGTATTTT. This sequence encodes CASSTSGGADTQYF.